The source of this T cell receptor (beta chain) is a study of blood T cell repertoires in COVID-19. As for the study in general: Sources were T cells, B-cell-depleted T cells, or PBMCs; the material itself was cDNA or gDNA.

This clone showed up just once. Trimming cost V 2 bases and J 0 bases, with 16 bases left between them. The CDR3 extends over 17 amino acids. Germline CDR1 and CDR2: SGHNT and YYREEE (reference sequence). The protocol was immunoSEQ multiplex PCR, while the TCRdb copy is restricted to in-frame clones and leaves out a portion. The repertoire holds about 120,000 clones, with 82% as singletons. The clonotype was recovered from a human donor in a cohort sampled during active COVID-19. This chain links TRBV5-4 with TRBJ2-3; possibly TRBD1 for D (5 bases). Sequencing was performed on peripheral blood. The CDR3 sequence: CASSLGAKRFSTDTQYF. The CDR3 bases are TGTGCCAGCAGCTTAGGGGCGAAACGGTTTAGCACAGATACGCAGTATTTT.